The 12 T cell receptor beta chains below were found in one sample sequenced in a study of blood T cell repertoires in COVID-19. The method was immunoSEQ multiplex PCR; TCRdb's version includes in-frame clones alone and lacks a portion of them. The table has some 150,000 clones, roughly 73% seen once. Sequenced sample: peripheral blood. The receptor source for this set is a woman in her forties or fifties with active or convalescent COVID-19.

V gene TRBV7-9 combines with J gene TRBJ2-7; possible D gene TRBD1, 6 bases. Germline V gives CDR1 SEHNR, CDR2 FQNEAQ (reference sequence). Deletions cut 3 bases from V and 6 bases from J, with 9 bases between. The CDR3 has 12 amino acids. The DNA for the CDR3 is TGTGCCAGCAGCTTTCAAGGGGGCGAGCAGTACTTC. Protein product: CASSFQGGEQYF.

In nucleotides, the CDR3 is TGTGCCAGTAGTAAACGGCTAGCGGGAGCCGAGACCCAGTACTTC. Translated: CASSKRLAGAETQYF. The V gene is TRBV19, the J gene TRBJ2-5; 10 positions match TRBD2. CDR1 and CDR2 from the germline V gene are LNHDA and SQIVND (reference sequence). The junction had 7 bases not matched to a gene; V was cut back by 4 bases and J by 5 bases. This CDR3 contains 15 residues.

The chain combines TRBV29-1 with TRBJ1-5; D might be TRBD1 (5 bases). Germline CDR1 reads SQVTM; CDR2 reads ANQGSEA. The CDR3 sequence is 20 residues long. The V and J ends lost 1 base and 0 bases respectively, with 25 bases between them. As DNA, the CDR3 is TGCAGCGTTGAAGTTGGGGCCGGAATACGAACCCCATATAGCAATCAGCCCCAGCATTTT. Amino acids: CSVEVGAGIRTPYSNQPQHF.

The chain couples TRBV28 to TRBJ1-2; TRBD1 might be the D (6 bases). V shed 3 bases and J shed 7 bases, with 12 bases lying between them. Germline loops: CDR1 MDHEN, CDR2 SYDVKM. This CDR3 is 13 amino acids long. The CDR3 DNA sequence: TGTGCCAGCAGTTTGCAGGGGACGGGTGGCTACACCTTC. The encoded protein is CASSLQGTGGYTF.

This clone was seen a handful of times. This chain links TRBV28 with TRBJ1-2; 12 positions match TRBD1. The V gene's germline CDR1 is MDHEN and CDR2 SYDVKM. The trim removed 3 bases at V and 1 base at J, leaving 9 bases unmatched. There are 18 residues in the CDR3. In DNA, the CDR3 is TGTGCCAGCAGTTTTCTAGGGACAGGGGGCCCAGATAACTATGGCTACACCTTC. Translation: CASSFLGTGGPDNYGYTF.

CDR3 protein: CASSPMVGTGNTIYF. The CDR3 coding sequence is TGTGCCAGCAGCCCAATGGTGGGCACTGGAAACACCATATATTTT. This chain links TRBV6-5 with TRBJ1-3; D gene unclear. V was clipped by 6 bases and J by 2 bases, with 14 bases between them. The CDR3 contains 15 residues. Germline CDR1 and CDR2: MNHEY and SVGAGI.

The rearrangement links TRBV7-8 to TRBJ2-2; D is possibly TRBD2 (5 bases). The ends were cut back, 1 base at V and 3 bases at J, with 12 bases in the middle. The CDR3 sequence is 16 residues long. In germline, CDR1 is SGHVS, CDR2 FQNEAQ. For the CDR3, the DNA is TGTGCCAGCAGCTTAGTGGCCGGGGTGGACACCGGGGAGCTGTTTTTT. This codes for CASSLVAGVDTGELFF.

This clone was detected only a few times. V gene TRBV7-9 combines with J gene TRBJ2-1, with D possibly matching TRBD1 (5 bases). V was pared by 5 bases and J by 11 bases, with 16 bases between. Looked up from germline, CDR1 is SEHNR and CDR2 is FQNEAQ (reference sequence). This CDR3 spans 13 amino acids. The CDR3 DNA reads TGTGCCAGCAGCCCGCGGATAGGGGCGAAGCAGTTCTTC. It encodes CASSPRIGAKQFF.

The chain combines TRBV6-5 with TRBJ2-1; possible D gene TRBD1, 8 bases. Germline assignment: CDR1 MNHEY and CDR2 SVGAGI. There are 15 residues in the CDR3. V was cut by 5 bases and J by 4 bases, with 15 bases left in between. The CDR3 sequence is CASSHDRGGYNEQFF. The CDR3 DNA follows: TGTGCCAGCAGTCATGACAGGGGAGGGTACAATGAGCAGTTCTTC.

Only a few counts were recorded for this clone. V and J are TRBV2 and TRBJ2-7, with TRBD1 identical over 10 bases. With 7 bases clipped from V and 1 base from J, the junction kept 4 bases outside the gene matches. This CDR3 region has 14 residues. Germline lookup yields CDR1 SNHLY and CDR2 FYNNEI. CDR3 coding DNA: TGTGCCAGCACCCGGACAGGGGGGTCCTACGAGCAGTACTTC. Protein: CASTRTGGSYEQYF. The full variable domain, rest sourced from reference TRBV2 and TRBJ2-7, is EPEVTQTPSHQVTQMGQEVILRCVPISNHLYFYWYRQILGQKVEFLVSFYNNEISEKSEIFDDQFSVERPDGSNFTLKIRSTKLEDSAMYFCASTRTGGSYEQYFGPGTRLTVT.

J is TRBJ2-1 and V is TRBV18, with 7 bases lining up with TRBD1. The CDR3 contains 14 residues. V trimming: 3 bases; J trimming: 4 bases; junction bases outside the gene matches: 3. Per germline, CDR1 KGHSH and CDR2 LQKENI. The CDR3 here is CASSPRDRYNEQFF. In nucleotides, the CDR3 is TGTGCCAGCTCACCTCGGGACAGATACAATGAGCAGTTCTTC.

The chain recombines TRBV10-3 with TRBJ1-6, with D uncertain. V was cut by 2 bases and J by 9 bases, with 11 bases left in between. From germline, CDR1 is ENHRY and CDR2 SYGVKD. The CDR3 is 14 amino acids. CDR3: CAISEGGVGSPLHF. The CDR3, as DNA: TGTGCCATCAGTGAGGGAGGAGTGGGTTCACCCCTCCACTTT.